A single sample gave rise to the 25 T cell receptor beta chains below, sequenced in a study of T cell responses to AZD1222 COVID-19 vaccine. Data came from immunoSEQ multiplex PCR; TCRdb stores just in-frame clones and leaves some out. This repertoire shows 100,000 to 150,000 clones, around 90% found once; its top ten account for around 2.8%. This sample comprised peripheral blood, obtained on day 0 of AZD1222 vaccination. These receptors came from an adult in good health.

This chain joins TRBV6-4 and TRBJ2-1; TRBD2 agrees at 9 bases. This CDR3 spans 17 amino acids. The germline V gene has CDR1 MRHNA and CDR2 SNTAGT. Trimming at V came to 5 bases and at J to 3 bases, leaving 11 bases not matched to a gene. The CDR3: CASSQGRKREDYNEQFF. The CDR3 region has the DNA TGTGCCAGCAGTCAGGGAAGGAAGCGGGAGGACTACAATGAGCAGTTCTTC.

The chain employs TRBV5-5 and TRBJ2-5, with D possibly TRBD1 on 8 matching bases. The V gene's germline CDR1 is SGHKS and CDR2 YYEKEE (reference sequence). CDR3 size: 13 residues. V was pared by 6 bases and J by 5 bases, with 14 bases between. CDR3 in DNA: TGTGCCAGCATCCTACAGGGGGGGGAGACCCAGTACTTC. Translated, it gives CASILQGGETQYF.

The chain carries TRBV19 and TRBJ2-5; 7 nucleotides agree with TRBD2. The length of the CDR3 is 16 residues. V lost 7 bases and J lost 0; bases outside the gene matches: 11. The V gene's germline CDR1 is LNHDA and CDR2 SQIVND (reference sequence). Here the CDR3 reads CASKDRKAGYQETQYF. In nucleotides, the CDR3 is TGTGCCAGTAAAGATCGAAAAGCGGGATACCAAGAGACCCAGTACTTC.

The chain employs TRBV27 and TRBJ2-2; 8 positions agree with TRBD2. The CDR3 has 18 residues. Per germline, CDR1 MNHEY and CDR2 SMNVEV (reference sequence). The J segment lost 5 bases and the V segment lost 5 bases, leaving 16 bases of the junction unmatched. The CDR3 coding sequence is TGTGCCAGCAGTCCGCCCCCCGCTTTGCGGGGGGTGACCGGGGAGCTGTTTTTT. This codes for CASSPPPALRGVTGELFF.

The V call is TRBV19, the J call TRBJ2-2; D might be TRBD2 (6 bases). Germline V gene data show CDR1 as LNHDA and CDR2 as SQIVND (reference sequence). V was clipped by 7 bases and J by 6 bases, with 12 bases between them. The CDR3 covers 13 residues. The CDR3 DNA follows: TGTGCCAGTACGGCTAGCGTCGCCGGGGAGCTGTTTTTT. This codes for CASTASVAGELFF.

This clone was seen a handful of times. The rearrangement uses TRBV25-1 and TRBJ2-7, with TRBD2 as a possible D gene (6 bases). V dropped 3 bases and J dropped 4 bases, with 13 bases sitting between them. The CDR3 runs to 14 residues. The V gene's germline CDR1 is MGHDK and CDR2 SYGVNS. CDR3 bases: TGTGCCAGCAGTGAGGTGCGGGACGGGTACGAGCAGTACTTC. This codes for CASSEVRDGYEQYF.

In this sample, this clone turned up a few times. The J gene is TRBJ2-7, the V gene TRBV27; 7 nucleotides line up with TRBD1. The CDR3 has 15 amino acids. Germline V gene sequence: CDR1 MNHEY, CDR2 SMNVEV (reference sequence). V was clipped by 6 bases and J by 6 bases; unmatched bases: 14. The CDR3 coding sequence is TGTGCCAGCAGACCACGGACAGGACTCGTGGGCGAGCAGTACTTC. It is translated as CASRPRTGLVGEQYF.

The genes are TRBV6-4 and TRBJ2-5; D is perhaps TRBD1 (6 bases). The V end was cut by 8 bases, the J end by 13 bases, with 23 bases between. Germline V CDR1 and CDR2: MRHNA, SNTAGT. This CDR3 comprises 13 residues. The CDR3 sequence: CASSPGVMPPVYF. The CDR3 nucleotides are TGTGCCAGCTCCCCAGGGGTTATGCCCCCGGTGTACTTC.

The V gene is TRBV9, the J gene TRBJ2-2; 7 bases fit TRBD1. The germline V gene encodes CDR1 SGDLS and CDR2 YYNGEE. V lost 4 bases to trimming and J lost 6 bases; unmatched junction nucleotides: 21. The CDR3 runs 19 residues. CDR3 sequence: CASSRRQGPLKIESGELFF. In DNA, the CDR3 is TGTGCCAGCAGCCGCCGACAGGGACCTTTAAAAATTGAATCCGGGGAGCTGTTTTTT.

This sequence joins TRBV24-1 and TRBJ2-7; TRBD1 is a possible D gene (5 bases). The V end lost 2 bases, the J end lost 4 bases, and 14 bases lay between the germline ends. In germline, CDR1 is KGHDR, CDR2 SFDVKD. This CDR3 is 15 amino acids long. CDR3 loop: CATSDSRAGKYEQYF. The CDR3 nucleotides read TGTGCCACCAGTGATTCAAGGGCAGGGAAATACGAGCAGTACTTC.

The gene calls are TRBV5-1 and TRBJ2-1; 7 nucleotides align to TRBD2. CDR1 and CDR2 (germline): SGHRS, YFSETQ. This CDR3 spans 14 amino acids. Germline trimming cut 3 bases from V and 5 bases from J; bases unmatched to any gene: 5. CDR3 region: CASSSPTSHNEQFF. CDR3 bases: TGCGCCAGCAGCTCCCCGACTAGCCACAATGAGCAGTTCTTC.

In nucleotides, the CDR3 is TGTGCCACCAGTGACCCCGGACTGGATAGCACAGATACGCAGTATTTT. Translation: CATSDPGLDSTDTQYF. The V call is TRBV24-1, the J call TRBJ2-3, with D possibly matching TRBD2 (5 bases). From germline, CDR1 is KGHDR and CDR2 SFDVKD. CDR3 length: 16 amino acids. Trimming cost V 4 bases and J 0 bases, with 13 bases left between them.

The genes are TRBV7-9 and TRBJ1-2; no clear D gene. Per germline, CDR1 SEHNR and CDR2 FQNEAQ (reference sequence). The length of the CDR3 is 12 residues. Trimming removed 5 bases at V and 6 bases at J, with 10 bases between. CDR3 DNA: TGTGCCAGCAGCAGCGGGGTAAATGGCTACACCTTC. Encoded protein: CASSSGVNGYTF. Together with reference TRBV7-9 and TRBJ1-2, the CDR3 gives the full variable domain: DTGVSQNPRHKITKRGQNVTFRCDPISEHNRLYWYRQTLGQGPEFLTYFQNEAQLEKSRLLSDRFSAERPKGSFSTLEIQRTEQGDSAMYLCASSSGVNGYTFGSGTRLTVV.

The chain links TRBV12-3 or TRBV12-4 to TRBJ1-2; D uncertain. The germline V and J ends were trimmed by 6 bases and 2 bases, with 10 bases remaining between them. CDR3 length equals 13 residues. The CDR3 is CASSPVSNYGYTF. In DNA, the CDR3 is TGTGCCAGCAGCCCCGTATCCAACTATGGCTACACCTTC.

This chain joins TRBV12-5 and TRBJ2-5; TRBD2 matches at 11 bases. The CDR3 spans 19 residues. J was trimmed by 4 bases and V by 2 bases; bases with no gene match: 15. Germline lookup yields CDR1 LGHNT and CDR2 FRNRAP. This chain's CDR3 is CASGLTRGGLADIGETQYF. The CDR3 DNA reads TGTGCTAGTGGTTTGACCCGGGGGGGACTAGCGGATATTGGAGAGACCCAGTACTTC.

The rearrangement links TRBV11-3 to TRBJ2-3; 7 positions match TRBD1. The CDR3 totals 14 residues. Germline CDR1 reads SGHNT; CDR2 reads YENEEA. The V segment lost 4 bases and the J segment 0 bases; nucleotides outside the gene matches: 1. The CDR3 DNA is TGTGCCAGCAGCTCGGACAGGAGCACAGATACGCAGTATTTT. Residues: CASSSDRSTDTQYF.

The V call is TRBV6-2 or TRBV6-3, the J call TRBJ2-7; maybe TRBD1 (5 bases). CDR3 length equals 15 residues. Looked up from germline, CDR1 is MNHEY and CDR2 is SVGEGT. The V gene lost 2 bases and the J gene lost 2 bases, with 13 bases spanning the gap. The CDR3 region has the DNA TGTGCCAGCAGTTACGCGACAGTAATAACCTACGAGCAGTACTTC. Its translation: CASSYATVITYEQYF.

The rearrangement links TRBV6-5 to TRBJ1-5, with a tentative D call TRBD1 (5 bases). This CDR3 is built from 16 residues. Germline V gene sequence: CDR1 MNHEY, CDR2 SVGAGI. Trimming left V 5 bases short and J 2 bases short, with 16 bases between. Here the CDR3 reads CASSNWTLWGNQPQHF. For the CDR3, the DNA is TGTGCCAGCAGTAACTGGACACTTTGGGGCAATCAGCCCCAGCATTTT.

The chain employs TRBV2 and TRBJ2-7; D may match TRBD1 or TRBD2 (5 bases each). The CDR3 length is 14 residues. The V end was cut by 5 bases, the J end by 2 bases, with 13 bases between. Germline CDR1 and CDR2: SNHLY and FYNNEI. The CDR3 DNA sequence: TGTGCCAGCAGTCGGGACGGGATCACCTACGAGCAGTACTTC. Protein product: CASSRDGITYEQYF.

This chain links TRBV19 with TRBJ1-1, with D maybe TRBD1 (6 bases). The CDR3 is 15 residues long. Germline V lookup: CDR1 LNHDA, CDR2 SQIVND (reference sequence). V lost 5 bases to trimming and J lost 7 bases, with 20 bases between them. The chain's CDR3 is CASSGIQGLTNEAFF. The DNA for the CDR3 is TGTGCCAGTAGTGGAATACAGGGACTTACCAATGAAGCTTTCTTT.

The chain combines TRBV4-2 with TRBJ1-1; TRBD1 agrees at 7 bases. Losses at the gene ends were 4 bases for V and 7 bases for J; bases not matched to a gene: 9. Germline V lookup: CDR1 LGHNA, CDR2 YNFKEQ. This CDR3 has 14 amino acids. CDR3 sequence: CASSPGTEVNEAFF. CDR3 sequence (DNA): TGTGCCAGCAGCCCAGGGACAGAAGTTAATGAAGCTTTCTTT.

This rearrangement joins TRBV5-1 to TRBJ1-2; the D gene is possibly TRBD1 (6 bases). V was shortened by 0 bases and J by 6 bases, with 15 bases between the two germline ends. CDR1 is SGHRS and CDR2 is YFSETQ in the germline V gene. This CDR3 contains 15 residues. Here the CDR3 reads CASSLEPGAGNGYTF. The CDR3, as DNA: TGCGCCAGCAGCTTGGAGCCGGGGGCAGGGAATGGCTACACCTTC.

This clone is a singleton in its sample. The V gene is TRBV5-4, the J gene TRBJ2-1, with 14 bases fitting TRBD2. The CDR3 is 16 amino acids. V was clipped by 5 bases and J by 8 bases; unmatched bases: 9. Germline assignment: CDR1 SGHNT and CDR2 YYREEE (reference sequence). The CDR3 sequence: CASSSYGTSGSYEQFF. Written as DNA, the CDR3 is TGTGCCAGCAGTTCTTACGGGACTAGCGGGAGCTATGAGCAGTTCTTC.

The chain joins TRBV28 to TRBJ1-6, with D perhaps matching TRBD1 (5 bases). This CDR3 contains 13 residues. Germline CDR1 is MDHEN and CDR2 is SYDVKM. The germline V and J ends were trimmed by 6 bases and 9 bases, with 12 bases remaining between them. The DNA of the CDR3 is TGTGCCAGCAGCAGCCCAGGGATTTCACCCCTCCACTTT. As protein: CASSSPGISPLHF.

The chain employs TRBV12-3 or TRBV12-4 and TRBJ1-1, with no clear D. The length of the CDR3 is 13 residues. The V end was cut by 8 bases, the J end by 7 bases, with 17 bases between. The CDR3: CASASGATSEAFF. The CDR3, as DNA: TGTGCCAGCGCCTCCGGCGCCACCAGTGAAGCTTTCTTT.